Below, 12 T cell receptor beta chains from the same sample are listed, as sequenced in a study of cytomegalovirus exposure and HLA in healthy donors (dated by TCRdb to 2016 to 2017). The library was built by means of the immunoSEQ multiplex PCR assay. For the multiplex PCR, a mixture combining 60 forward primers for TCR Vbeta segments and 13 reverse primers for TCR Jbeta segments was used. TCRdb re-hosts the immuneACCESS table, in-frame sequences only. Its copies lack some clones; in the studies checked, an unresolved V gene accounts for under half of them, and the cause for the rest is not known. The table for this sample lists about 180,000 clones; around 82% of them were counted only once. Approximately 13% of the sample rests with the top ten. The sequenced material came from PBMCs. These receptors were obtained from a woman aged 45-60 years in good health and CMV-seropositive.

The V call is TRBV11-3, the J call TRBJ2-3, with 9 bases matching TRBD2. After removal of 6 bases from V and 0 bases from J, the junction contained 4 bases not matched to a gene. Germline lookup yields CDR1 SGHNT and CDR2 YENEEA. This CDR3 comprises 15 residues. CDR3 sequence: CASSRGGASTDTQYF. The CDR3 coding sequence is TGTGCCAGCAGTCGCGGGGGGGCCAGCACAGATACGCAGTATTTT.

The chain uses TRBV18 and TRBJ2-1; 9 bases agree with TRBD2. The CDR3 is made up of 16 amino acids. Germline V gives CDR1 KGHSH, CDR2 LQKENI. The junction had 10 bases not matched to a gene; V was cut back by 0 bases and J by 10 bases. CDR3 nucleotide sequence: TGTGCCAGCTCACCACCCCGCGGGGGGGCCCTAGTGGAGCAGTTCTTC. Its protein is CASSPPRGGALVEQFF.

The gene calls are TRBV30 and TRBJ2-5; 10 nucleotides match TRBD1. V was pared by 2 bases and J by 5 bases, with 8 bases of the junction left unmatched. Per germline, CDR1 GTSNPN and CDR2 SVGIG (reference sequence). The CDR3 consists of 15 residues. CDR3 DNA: TGTGCCTGGAGTAATATGGGACAGGGGATCGAGACCCAGTACTTC. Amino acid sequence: CAWSNMGQGIETQYF.

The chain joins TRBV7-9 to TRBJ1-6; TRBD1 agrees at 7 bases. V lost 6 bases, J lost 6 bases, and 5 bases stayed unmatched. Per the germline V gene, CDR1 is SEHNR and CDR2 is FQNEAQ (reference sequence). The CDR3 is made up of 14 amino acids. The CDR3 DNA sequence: TGTGCCAGCAGAAGGGACAGCTTTAATTCACCCCTCCACTTT. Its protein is CASRRDSFNSPLHF.

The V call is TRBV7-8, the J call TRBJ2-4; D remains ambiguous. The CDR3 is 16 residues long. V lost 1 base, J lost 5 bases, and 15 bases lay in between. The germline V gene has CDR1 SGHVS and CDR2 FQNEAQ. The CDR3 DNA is TGTGCCAGCAGCTTAGAGAGACAACGGCTCCAAAACATTCAGTACTTC. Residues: CASSLERQRLQNIQYF.

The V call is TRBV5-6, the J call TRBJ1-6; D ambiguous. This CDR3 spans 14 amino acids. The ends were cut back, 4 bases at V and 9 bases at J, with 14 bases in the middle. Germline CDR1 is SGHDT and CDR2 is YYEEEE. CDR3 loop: CASSLRGRGSPLHF. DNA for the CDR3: TGTGCCAGCAGCCTCCGGGGTCGGGGTTCACCCCTCCACTTT.

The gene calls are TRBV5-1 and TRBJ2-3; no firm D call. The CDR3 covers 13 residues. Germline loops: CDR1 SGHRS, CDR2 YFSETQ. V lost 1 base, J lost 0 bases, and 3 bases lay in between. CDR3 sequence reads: CASSLPSTDTQYF. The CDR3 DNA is TGCGCCAGCAGCTTGCCTAGCACAGATACGCAGTATTTT.

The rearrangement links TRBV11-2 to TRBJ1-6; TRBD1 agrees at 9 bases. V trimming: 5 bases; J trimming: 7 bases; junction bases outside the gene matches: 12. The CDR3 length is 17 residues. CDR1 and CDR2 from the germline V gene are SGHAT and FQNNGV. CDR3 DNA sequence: TGTGCCAGCAGCAGGACAGGGGATTGGTCAATCAATTCACCCCTCCACTTT. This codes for CASSRTGDWSINSPLHF. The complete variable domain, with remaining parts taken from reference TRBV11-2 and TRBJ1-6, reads EAGVAQSPRYKIIEKRQSVAFWCNPISGHATLYWYQQILGQGPKLLIQFQNNGVVDDSQLPKDRFSAERLKGVDSTLKIQPAKLEDSAVYLCASSRTGDWSINSPLHFGNGTRLTVT.

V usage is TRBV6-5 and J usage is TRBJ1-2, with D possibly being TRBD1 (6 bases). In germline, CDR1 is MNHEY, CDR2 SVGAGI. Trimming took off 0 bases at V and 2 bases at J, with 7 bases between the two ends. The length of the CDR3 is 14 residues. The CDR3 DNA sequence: TGTGCCAGCAGTTACTCGGACAGAAACTATGGCTACACCTTC. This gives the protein CASSYSDRNYGYTF.

The CDR3 sequence is CASSSRTGGGEQFF. CDR3 bases: TGTGCCAGCAGTTCCCGGACAGGGGGCGGTGAGCAGTTCTTC. This sequence joins TRBV6-5 and TRBJ2-1; 11 bases agree with TRBD1. Germline CDR1 reads MNHEY; CDR2 reads SVGAGI. The V segment lost 4 bases and the J segment 9 bases; nucleotides outside the gene matches: 5. CDR3 length: 14 residues.

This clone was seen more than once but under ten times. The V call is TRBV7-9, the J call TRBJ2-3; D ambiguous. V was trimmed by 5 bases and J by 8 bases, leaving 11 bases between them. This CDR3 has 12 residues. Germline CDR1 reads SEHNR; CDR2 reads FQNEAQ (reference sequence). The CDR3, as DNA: TGTGCCAGCAGCATGCCCCACGGTACGCAGTATTTT. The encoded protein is CASSMPHGTQYF.

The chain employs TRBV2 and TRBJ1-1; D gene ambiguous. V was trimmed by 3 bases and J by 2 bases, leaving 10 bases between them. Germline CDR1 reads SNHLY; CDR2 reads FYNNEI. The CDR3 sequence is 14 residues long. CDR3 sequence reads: CASSESPRNTEAFF. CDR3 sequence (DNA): TGTGCCAGCAGTGAGAGTCCACGAAACACTGAAGCTTTCTTT.